The 3 T cell receptor beta chains reported below all come from one sample, sequenced in a study of blood T cells in healthy people across ages. Primers used in a second PCR of roughly 6 to 11 cycles were a sample-barcoded 5' primer and a J-beta primer mix. TCRdb redid the calling of the 5' RACE reads with MiXCR, one entry per CDR3 protein. The data contain roughly 1,300,000 distinct CDR3 sequences, roughly 64% of them singletons. The material sequenced was blood. The receptor set was obtained from a man aged 18 to 29 in good health.

V gene TRBV12-3 or TRBV12-4 combines with J gene TRBJ2-4; 14 bases map to TRBD2. The CDR3 is 17 residues long. Germline trimming cut 3 bases from V and 4 bases from J; bases unmatched to any gene: 5. The CDR3 DNA reads TGTGCCAGCAGTTTGACTAGCGGGGGGGCTAGGAAAAACATTCAGTACTTC. Its translation: CASSLTSGGARKNIQYF.

This clonotype was counted at least ten times. The chain joins TRBV20-1 to TRBJ2-1; 9 nucleotides line up with TRBD2. Germline CDR1 and CDR2: DFQATT and SNEGSKA (reference sequence). This CDR3 region has 14 residues. Unmatched junction bases numbered 6, after V lost 0 bases and J lost 9 bases. The CDR3 nucleotides are TGCAGTGCTAGAGATCCGGCTAGCGGGGTTGAGCAGTTCTTC. This gives the protein CSARDPASGVEQFF.

The chain carries TRBV7-9 and TRBJ1-5; 8 positions match TRBD1. Germline V gene data show CDR1 as SEHNR and CDR2 as FQNEAQ (reference sequence). There are 13 residues in the CDR3. The trim removed 5 bases at V and 6 bases at J, leaving 3 bases unmatched. The CDR3 sequence is CASSGDRTQPQHF. The CDR3 DNA reads TGTGCCAGCAGCGGGGACAGGACTCAGCCCCAGCATTTT. Full variable domain (missing parts from reference TRBV7-9 and TRBJ1-5): DTGVSQNPRHKITKRGQNVTFRCDPISEHNRLYWYRQTLGQGPEFLTYFQNEAQLEKSRLLSDRFSAERPKGSFSTLEIQRTEQGDSAMYLCASSGDRTQPQHFGDGTRLSIL.